These 15 T cell receptor beta chains were sequenced from one sample in a study of shared clonotypes between healthy human individuals. Using immunoSEQ multiplex PCR, the repertoire was profiled, and TCRdb retains in-frame clones only, with some absent. The profile shows about 2.2 million clones, roughly 95% of them singletons. Terminally differentiated effector memory CD45RA+ cells were excluded from the naive CD8 cells, which were CD45RO-negative and positively selected for CCR7. Sequencing was performed on naive CD8+ T cells from PBMCs. The receptor set was obtained from a man aged 18 to 30 in good health. Some clones in this sample may be carry-over from other donors' samples.

V gene TRBV27 combines with J gene TRBJ1-5; no definite D call. CDR3 length: 13 amino acids. V shed 4 bases and J shed 2 bases, with 6 bases lying between them. Germline CDR1 and CDR2: MNHEY and SMNVEV (reference sequence). Here the CDR3 reads CASSSFRNQPQHF. The CDR3 DNA reads TGTGCCAGCAGTTCGTTCCGCAATCAGCCCCAGCATTTT.

Concerning this clone itself: The sample has other DNA sequences that encode this CDR3 too. This chain joins TRBV28 and TRBJ1-2; D might be TRBD1 (6 bases). Germline CDR1 is MDHEN and CDR2 is SYDVKM. Trimming removed 2 bases from V and 8 bases from J, with 12 bases in between. CDR3 size: 13 residues. CDR3 nucleotides: TGTGCCAGCAGTTTACGAGGGGGGCCCGGCTACACCTTC. Encoded protein: CASSLRGGPGYTF.

The CDR3 coding sequence is TGTGCCAGCAGTCCCGAGGGGCTAGTCGACTACGAGCAGTACTTC. Encoded protein: CASSPEGLVDYEQYF. The chain joins TRBV6-6 to TRBJ2-7; D is tentatively TRBD1 or TRBD2 (5 bases each). The CDR3 loop spans 15 amino acids. Trimming shortened V by 5 bases and J by 3 bases, and 17 bases separated the two germline ends. Germline CDR1 and CDR2: MNHNY and SVGAGI (reference sequence).

This sequence joins TRBV5-1 and TRBJ2-7, with a weak D call TRBD2 (6 bases). The CDR3 spans 17 residues. Trimming shortened V by 4 bases and J by 4 bases, and 24 bases separated the two germline ends. In germline, CDR1 is SGHRS, CDR2 YFSETQ. The CDR3 DNA follows: TGCGCCAGCAGCCTGTGGGGCGCGGGGAGCGCGGGGTACGAGCAGTACTTC. This encodes CASSLWGAGSAGYEQYF.

The gene calls are TRBV2 and TRBJ2-2, with D possibly TRBD2 on 5 matching bases. Per germline, CDR1 SNHLY and CDR2 FYNNEI. The CDR3 extends over 15 amino acids. The V end was cut by 3 bases, the J end by 6 bases, with 14 bases between. Here the CDR3 reads CASSDRGEKAGELFF. The CDR3 nucleotides read TGTGCCAGCAGTGACCGTGGGGAGAAGGCCGGGGAGCTGTTTTTT.

V usage is TRBV4-1 and J usage is TRBJ2-7; D may be TRBD1 or TRBD2 (5 bases each). Trimming took off 4 bases at V and 5 bases at J, with 18 bases between the two ends. Germline values: CDR1 MGHRA, CDR2 YSYEKL. The CDR3 is 15 amino acids. The CDR3 DNA reads as TGCGCCAGCAGCCTAGGGTCCTCCCTGGGGGACGAGCAGTACTTC. This sequence encodes CASSLGSSLGDEQYF.

This clone was detected only once. The same CDR3 also results from other DNA sequences found in this sample. The DNA for the CDR3 is TGTGCCAGCAGTTTAACGGGGGCTAGCAATCAGCCCCAGCATTTT. Protein sequence: CASSLTGASNQPQHF. The chain uses TRBV27 and TRBJ1-5; the D gene is possibly TRBD1 (6 bases). The germline V and J ends were trimmed by 2 bases and 0 bases, with 8 bases remaining between them. Germline CDR1 is MNHEY and CDR2 is SMNVEV (reference sequence). The CDR3 has 15 amino acids.

As to this clone: Other nucleotide sequences in the sample specify the same CDR3. The chain couples TRBV6-5 to TRBJ2-3; 9 nucleotides align to TRBD1. Trimming removed 0 bases from V and 0 bases from J; junction bases left unmatched: 1. In germline, CDR1 is MNHEY, CDR2 SVGAGI. The CDR3 spans 16 residues. The CDR3 nucleotides are TGTGCCAGCAGTTACTCAGGACAGGGGAGCACAGATACGCAGTATTTT. It codes for CASSYSGQGSTDTQYF.

This clone was seen only once. This chain joins TRBV2 and TRBJ1-4; tentative D call: TRBD1 (6 bases). With 6 bases removed from V and 0 bases from J, the gap between germline ends came to 11 bases. CDR1 and CDR2 from the germline V gene are SNHLY and FYNNEI. The CDR3 is 15 amino acids. CDR3 DNA: TGTGCCAGCAGGGGGAGGGGGTCAACTAATGAAAAACTGTTTTTT. Protein product: CASRGRGSTNEKLFF.

The chain uses TRBV5-1 and TRBJ1-2, with D possibly TRBD1 on 5 matching bases. CDR3 size: 14 residues. Trimming cost V 4 bases and J 5 bases, with 15 bases left between them. The germline gives CDR1 SGHRS, CDR2 YFSETQ. The CDR3 region is CASSEGLEGYGYTF. For the CDR3, the DNA is TGCGCCAGCAGCGAGGGACTCGAGGGGTATGGCTACACCTTC. The full variable domain, completed using reference TRBV5-1 and TRBJ1-2, is KAGVTQTPRYLIKTRGQQVTLSCSPISGHRSVSWYQQTPGQGLQFLFEYFSETQRNKGNFPGRFSGRQFSNSRSEMNVSTLELGDSALYLCASSEGLEGYGYTFGSGTRLTVV.

Comment on this clone: Other DNA sequences within the sample encode an identical CDR3. The gene calls are TRBV7-9 and TRBJ2-7; 9 bases align to TRBD1. Germline CDR1 is SEHNR and CDR2 is FQNEAQ (reference sequence). CDR3 length: 12 amino acids. With V trimmed by 4 bases and J by 7 bases, 2 bases remained unmatched. The DNA for the CDR3 is TGTGCCAGCAGCTCGGACAGGGGAGAGCAGTACTTC. Its translation: CASSSDRGEQYF.

This chain connects TRBV11-2 to TRBJ2-7, with a tentative D call TRBD2 (5 bases). V was shortened by 4 bases and J by 3 bases, with 19 bases between the two germline ends. CDR1 SGHAT and CDR2 FQNNGV come from the germline V gene. CDR3 size: 16 residues. Written as DNA, the CDR3 is TGTGCCAGCAGCTCCGGGGAAGCGAACCCTATCTACGAGCAGTACTTC. It translates to CASSSGEANPIYEQYF. Combining the CDR3 with reference TRBV11-2 and TRBJ2-7 gives the whole variable domain EAGVAQSPRYKIIEKRQSVAFWCNPISGHATLYWYQQILGQGPKLLIQFQNNGVVDDSQLPKDRFSAERLKGVDSTLKIQPAKLEDSAVYLCASSSGEANPIYEQYFGPGTRLTVT.

The rearrangement uses TRBV5-8 and TRBJ1-1; TRBD1 matches at 7 bases. V lost 2 bases to trimming and J lost 2 bases; unmatched junction nucleotides: 9. Per germline, CDR1 SGHTS and CDR2 YDEGEE. This CDR3 is built from 16 residues. The CDR3 spells CASSFLSSGGNTEAFF. The DNA of the CDR3 is TGTGCCAGCAGCTTCCTCTCTTCAGGGGGAAACACTGAAGCTTTCTTT.

J is TRBJ1-5 and V is TRBV27; TRBD1 is a possible D gene (6 bases). Trimming stripped 6 bases from V and 3 bases from J, with 12 bases between. Germline V gene data show CDR1 as MNHEY and CDR2 as SMNVEV (reference sequence). The CDR3 has 14 amino acids. The chain's CDR3 is CASSPGTINQPQHF. The CDR3 coding sequence is TGTGCCAGCAGCCCCGGGACAATCAATCAGCCCCAGCATTTT.

This clone appeared a single time. The chain recombines TRBV9 with TRBJ2-3; D might be TRBD2 (5 bases). V was shortened by 0 bases and J by 4 bases, with 15 bases between the two germline ends. This CDR3 contains 16 residues. Germline loops: CDR1 SGDLS, CDR2 YYNGEE. Written as DNA, the CDR3 is TGTGCCAGCAGCGTAGAAGTGGGAGAGTGGGCAGATACGCAGTATTTT. This codes for CASSVEVGEWADTQYF.